Sequencing of this TCR beta chain was carried out in a study of T cells in Graves' hyperthyroidism and ophthalmopathy. This CDR3 has 13 amino acids. The germline V gene has CDR1 SQVTM and CDR2 ANQGSEA. Trimming shortened V by 7 bases and J by 4 bases, and 16 bases separated the two germline ends. Researchers amplified the TCR beta CDR3 regions from RNA transcripts. An initial round of RT-PCR targeting the TCR CDR3 relied on the HTBI primer set. Using its own MiXCR run on the multiplex PCR reads, TCRdb lists one record per CDR3 protein. The profile covers more than 450,000 distinct CDR3 sequences, with around 15% appearing a single time and about 15% taken by the ten largest.

This receptor was identified in a woman aged 40-49 years with Graves' hyperthyroidism. The sequencing sample was made of blood. The chain joins TRBV29-1 to TRBJ1-2, with TRBD1 as a possible D gene (6 bases). CDR3 coding DNA: TGCAGCGCCGGGGAACAGGGAAGCTATGGCTACACCTTC. Protein sequence: CSAGEQGSYGYTF.